The entry that follows covers one T cell receptor beta chain sequence. What it recognizes is unknown. This CDR3 contains 17 residues. From germline, CDR1 is SGHTA and CDR2 FQGNSA. The ends lost 4 bases at V and 1 base at J; junction bases unmatched: 5. The sample is drawn from a study of radiation and T cells in renal cell carcinoma. Points from the study as a whole: In blood, top tumor clones expanded by 2 weeks, shrinking by 4.

Stated time point: baseline pretreatment blood. Treatment described: 15 Gy SBRT to primary tumor, nephrectomy 4 weeks later. After SBRT, blood was collected at 2 and 4 weeks, plus baseline. Profiling relied on immunoSEQ multiplex PCR, and the TCRdb table lists in-frame clones only, not all of them. Of some 150,000 clones in the sample, around 78% are singletons; the top ten hold roughly 25%. This specimen consisted of blood, obtained from a patient whose treatment included radiotherapy and nephrectomy. The sequence came from a woman aged 45-60 years with renal cell carcinoma. V is TRBV7-2 and J is TRBJ2-5; TRBD2 aligns across 14 bases. The CDR3 is CASSSGTSGGAQETQYF. The DNA of the CDR3 is TGTGCCAGCAGCTCCGGGACTAGCGGGGGAGCCCAAGAGACCCAGTACTTC.